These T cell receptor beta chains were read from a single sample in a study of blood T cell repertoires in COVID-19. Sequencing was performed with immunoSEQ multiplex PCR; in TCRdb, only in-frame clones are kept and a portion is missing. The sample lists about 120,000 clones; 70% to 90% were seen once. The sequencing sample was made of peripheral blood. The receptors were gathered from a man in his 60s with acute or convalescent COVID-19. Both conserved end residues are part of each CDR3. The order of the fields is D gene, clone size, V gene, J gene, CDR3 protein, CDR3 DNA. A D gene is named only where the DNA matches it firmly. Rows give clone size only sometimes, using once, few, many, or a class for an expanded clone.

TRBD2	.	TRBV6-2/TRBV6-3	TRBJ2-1	CASSYSPPSGIYNEQFF	TGTGCCAGCAGTTACTCGCCCCCTAGCGGAATCTACAATGAGCAGTTCTTC
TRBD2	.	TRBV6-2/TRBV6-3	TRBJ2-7	CASSYPQREANEQYF	TGTGCCAGCAGTTACCCCCAGCGGGAGGCTAACGAGCAGTACTTC
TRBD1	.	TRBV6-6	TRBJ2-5	CASSYPGGEKTQYF	TGTGCCAGCAGTTACCCAGGGGGCGAGAAGACCCAGTACTTC
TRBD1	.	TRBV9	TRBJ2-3	CASSALLGGADTQYF	TGTGCCAGCAGCGCCCTTTTAGGGGGCGCAGATACGCAGTATTTT
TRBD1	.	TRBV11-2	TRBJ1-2	CASSFTQGANGYTF	TGTGCCAGCAGCTTTACACAGGGGGCAAATGGCTACACCTTC
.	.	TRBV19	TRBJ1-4	CASSPGDRRWGTTNEKLFF	TGTGCCAGTAGTCCAGGGGACCGACGGTGGGGGACAACTAATGAAAAACTGTTTTTT
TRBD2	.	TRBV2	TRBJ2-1	CASSERLALNNEQFF	TGTGCCAGCAGTGAAAGACTAGCGCTTAACAATGAGCAGTTCTTC
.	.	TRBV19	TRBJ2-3	CASRSEGGADTQYF	TGTGCCAGTAGGTCTGAGGGAGGAGCGGATACGCAGTATTTT
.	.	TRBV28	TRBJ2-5	CASSLGGAQKTQYF	TGTGCCAGCAGCCTAGGGGGGGCACAGAAGACCCAGTACTTC
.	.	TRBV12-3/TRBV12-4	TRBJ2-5	CASSLGGEETQYF	TGTGCCAGCAGTTTAGGCGGAGAGGAGACCCAGTACTTC
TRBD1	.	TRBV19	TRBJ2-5	CASSRTGSQETQYF	TGTGCCAGTAGTCGGACAGGATCCCAAGAGACCCAGTACTTC
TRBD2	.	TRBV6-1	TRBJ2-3	CASSDETSGRSADTQYF	TGTGCCAGCAGTGACGAGACTAGCGGGAGATCAGCAGATACGCAGTATTTT
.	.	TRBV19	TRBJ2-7	CASSIGQKAYEQYF	TGTGCCAGTAGTATCGGACAGAAAGCCTACGAGCAGTACTTC
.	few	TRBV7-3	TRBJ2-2	CASSLYQGTGELFF	TGTGCCAGCAGCTTATATCAGGGGACCGGGGAGCTGTTTTTT
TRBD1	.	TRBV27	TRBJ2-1	CASSSGGASYNEQFF	TGTGCCAGCAGTTCAGGGGGCGCCTCCTACAATGAGCAGTTCTTC